The following is a TCR beta chain sequence with its context. As handled by the study authors: Amplifying reference gene primers gave estimates of nucleated cell counts. TCRdb's copy holds only in-frame clones and misses some; the assay was immunoSEQ multiplex PCR. V and J calls and clone size are as listed in that table; D and trimming were resolved from the DNA. The table records about 260,000 clones, around nine tenths of them present only once. The data derive from a study of blood T cell repertoires in COVID-19. Germline assignment: CDR1 SGHTA and CDR2 FQGNSA. The ends lost 6 bases at V and 7 bases at J; junction bases unmatched: 9. CDR3 length: 15 amino acids.

The sequenced material came from peripheral blood. The source of this sequence is a man aged 40-55 years who had recovered from COVID-19. J is TRBJ2-4 and V is TRBV7-2, with 10 nucleotides matching TRBD2. In nucleotides, the CDR3 is TGTGCCAGCAGTTTTTTTCTAGCGGGAGAGAACATTCAGTACTTC. Protein sequence: CASSFFLAGENIQYF.